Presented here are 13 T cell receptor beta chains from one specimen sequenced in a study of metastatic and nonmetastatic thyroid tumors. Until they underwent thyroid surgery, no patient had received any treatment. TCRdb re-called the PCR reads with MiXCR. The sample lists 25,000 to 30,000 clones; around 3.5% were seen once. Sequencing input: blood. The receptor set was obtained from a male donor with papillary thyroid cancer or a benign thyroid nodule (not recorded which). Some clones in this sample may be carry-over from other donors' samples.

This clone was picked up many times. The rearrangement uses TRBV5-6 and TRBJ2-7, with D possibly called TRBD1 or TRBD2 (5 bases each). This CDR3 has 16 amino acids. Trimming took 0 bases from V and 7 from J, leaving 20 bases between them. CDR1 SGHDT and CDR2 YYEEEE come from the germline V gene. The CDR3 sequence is CASSLARPAAGAEQYF. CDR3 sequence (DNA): TGTGCCAGCAGCTTGGCCCGGCCAGCGGCCGGGGCGGAGCAGTACTTC. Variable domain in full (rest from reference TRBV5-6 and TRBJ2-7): DAGVTQSPTHLIKTRGQQVTLRCSPKSGHDTVSWYQQALGQGPQFIFQYYEEEERQRGNFPDRFSGHQFPNYSSELNVNALLLGDSALYLCASSLARPAAGAEQYFGPGTRLTVT.

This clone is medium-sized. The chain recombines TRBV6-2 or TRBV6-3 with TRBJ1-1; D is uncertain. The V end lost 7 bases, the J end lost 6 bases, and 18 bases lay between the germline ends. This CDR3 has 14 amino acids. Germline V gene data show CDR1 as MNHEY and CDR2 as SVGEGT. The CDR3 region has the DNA TGTGCCAGCACCTCGACCCCAGGAAGTTCTGAAGCTTTCTTT. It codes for CASTSTPGSSEAFF.

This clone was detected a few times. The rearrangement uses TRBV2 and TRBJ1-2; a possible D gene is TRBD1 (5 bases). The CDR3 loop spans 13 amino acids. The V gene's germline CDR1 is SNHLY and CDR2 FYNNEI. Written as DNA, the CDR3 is TGTGTCAGTAGTGAGAGGTCCTCAGGGGGCTACACCTTC. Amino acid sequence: CVSSERSSGGYTF. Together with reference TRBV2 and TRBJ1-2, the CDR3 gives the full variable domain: EPEVTQTPSHQVTQMGQEVILRCVPISNHLYFYWYRQILGQKVEFLVSFYNNEISEKSEIFDDQFSVERPDGSNFTLKIRSTKLEDSAMYFCVSSERSSGGYTFGSGTRLTVV.

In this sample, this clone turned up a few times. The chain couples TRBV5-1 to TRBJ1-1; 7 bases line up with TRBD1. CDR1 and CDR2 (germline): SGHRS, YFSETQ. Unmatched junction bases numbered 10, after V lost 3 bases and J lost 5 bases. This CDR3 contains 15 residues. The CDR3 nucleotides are TGCGCCAGCAGCTCCGGTACAGGGGAGAGTACTGAAGCTTTCTTT. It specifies CASSSGTGESTEAFF.

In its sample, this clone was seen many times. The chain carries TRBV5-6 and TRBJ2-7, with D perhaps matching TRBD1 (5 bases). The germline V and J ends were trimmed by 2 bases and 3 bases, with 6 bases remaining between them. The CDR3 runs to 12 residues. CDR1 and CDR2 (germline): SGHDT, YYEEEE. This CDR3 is CASSFDSYEQYF. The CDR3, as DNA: TGTGCCAGCAGCTTCGACAGCTACGAGCAGTACTTC. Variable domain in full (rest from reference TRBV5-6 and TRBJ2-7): DAGVTQSPTHLIKTRGQQVTLRCSPKSGHDTVSWYQQALGQGPQFIFQYYEEEERQRGNFPDRFSGHQFPNYSSELNVNALLLGDSALYLCASSFDSYEQYFGPGTRLTVT.

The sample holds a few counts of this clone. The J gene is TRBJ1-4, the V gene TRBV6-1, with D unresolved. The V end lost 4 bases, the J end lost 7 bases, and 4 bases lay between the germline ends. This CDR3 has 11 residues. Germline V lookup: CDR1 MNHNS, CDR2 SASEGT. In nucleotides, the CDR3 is TGTGCCAGCAGTGGGATTGAAAAACTGTTTTTT. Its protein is CASSGIEKLFF.

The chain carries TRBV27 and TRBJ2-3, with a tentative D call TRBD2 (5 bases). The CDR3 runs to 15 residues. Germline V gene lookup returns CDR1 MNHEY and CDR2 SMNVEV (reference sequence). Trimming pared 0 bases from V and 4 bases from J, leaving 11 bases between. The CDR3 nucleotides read TGTGCCAGCAGTTTATCTGGCGGGTGGCCAGATACGCAGTATTTT. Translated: CASSLSGGWPDTQYF.

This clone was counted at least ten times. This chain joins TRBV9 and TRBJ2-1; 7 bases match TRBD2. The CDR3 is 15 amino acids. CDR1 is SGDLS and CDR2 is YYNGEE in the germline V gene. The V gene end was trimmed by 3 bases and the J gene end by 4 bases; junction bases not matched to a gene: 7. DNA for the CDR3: TGTGCCAGCAGCGAGAGGACTAGGGCATACAATGAGCAGTTCTTC. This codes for CASSERTRAYNEQFF.

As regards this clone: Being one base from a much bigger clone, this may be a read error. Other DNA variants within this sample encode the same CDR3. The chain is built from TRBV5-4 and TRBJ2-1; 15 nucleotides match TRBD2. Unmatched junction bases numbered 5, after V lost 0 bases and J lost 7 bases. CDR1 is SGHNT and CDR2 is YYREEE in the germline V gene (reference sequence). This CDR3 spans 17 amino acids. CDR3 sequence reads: CASSLGTSGRARNEQFF. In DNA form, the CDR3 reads TGTGCCAGCAGCTTGGGGACTAGCGGGAGGGCCCGTAATGAGCAGTTCTTC.

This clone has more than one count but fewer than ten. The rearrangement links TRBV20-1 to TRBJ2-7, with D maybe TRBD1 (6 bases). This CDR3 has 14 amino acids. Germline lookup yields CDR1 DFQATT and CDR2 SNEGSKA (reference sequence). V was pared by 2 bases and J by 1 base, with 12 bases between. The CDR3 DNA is TGCAGTGCTAGAAAGGGAAGGGGGTCCTACGAGCAGTACTTC. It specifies CSARKGRGSYEQYF.

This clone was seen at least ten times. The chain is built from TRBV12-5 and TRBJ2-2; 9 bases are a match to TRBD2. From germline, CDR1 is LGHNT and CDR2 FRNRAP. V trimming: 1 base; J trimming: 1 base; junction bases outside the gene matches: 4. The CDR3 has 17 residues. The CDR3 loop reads CASGLAVTSGNTGELFF. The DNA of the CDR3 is TGTGCTAGTGGTTTGGCCGTGACTAGCGGGAACACCGGGGAGCTGTTTTTT.

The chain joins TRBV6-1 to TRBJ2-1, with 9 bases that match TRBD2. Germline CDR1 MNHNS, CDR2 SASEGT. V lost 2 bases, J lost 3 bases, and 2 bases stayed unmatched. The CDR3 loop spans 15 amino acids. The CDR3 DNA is TGTGCCAGCAGTGAACAGACTAGCGGCTACAATGAGCAGTTCTTC. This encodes CASSEQTSGYNEQFF.

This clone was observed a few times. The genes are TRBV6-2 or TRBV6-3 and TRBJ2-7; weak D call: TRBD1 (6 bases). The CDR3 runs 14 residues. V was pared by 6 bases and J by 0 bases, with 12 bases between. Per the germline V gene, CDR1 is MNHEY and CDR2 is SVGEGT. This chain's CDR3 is CASSHRECSYEQYF. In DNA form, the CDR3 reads TGTGCCAGCAGCCACAGGGAGTGCTCCTACGAGCAGTACTTC.